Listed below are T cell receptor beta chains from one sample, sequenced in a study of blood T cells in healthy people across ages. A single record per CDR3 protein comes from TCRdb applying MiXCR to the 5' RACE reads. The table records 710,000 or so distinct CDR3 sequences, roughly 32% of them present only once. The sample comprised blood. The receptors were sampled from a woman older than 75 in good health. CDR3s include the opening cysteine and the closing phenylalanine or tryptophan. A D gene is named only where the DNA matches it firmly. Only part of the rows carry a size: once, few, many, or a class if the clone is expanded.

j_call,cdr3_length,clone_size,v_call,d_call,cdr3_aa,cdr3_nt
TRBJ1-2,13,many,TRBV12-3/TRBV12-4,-,CASSLRPGGGYTF,TGTGCCAGCAGTTTAAGGCCGGGGGGTGGCTACACCTTC
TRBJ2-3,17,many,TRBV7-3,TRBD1,CASSLTLGTGSTDTQYF,TGTGCCAGCAGCTTAACGTTAGGGACAGGAAGCACAGATACGCAGTATTTT
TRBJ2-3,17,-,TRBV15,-,CATSREAGAQDTDTQYF,TGTGCCACCAGCAGGGAGGCGGGGGCCCAAGACACAGATACGCAGTATTTT
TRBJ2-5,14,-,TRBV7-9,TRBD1,CASSAWDSEETQYF,TGTGCCAGCAGCGCCTGGGACAGTGAAGAGACCCAGTACTTC
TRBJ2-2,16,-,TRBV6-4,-,CASSARRGVNTGELFF,TGTGCCAGCAGTGCCAGGAGGGGGGTAAACACCGGGGAGCTGTTTTTT
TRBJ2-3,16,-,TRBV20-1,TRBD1,CSARLTPTGDTDTQYF,TGCAGTGCTAGGCTCACCCCGACAGGGGACACAGATACGCAGTATTTT
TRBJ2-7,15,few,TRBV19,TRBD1,CASRTGTGGYNEQYF,TGTGCCAGTAGAACCGGGACAGGGGGCTACAATGAGCAGTACTTC
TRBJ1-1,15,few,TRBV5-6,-,CASSSEGHQNTEAFF,TGTGCCAGCAGCTCTGAAGGGCATCAGAACACTGAAGCTTTCTTT
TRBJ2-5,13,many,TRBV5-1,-,CASSGSSGETQYF,TGCGCCAGCAGCGGGTCTTCGGGAGAGACCCAGTACTTC
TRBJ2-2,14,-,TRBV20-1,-,CSAKKLQSTGERFF,TGCAGTGCTAAAAAATTGCAGTCCACCGGGGAGCGGTTTTTT
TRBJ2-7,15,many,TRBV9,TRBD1,CASSEGTGMGYEQYF,TGTGCCAGCAGCGAGGGGACAGGGATGGGGTACGAGCAGTACTTC
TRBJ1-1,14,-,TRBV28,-,CASSPHVGNTEAFF,TGTGCCAGCAGTCCTCATGTAGGGAACACTGAAGCTTTCTTT
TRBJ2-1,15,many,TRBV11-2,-,CASSLDQGRYNEQFF,TGTGCCAGCAGCTTAGATCAGGGGAGATACAATGAGCAGTTCTTC
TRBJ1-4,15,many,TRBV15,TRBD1,CATSRDQGGNEKLFF,TGTGCCACCAGCAGAGATCAGGGGGGGAATGAAAAACTGTTTTTT
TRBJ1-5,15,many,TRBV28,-,CASSSSGTGGEPQHF,TGTGCCAGCAGTTCGTCCGGGACTGGGGGAGAGCCCCAGCATTTT
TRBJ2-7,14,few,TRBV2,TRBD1,CASSARQGGAEQYF,TGTGCCAGCAGCGCTAGACAGGGGGGCGCCGAGCAGTACTTC
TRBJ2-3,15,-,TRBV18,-,CASSPRPGGTDTQYF,TGTGCCAGCTCACCGAGACCCGGGGGCACAGATACGCAGTATTTT
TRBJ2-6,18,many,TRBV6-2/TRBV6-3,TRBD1,CASTLQGPSTSGANVLTF,TGTGCCAGCACCCTACAGGGGCCTTCTACCTCTGGGGCCAACGTCCTGACTTTC
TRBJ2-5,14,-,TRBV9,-,CASSVGTDGETQYF,TGTGCCAGCAGCGTAGGGACTGATGGAGAGACCCAGTACTTC
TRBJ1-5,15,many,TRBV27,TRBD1,CASSPIRQGAQPQHF,TGTGCCAGCAGTCCAATTAGACAGGGCGCTCAGCCCCAGCATTTT
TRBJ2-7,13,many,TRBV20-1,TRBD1,CSAGGQGANEQYF,TGCAGTGCTGGGGGACAGGGGGCAAACGAGCAGTACTTC
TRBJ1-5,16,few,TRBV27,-,CASSLGVGVGNQPQHF,TGTGCCAGCAGTTTGGGAGTTGGAGTGGGCAATCAGCCCCAGCATTTT
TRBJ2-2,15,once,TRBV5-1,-,CASSLEQGNTGEPFF,TGCGCCAGCAGCTTGGAACAGGGTAACACCGGGGAGCCGTTTTTT
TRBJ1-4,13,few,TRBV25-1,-,CASSERGRLERFF,TGTGCCAGCAGTGAAAGGGGCCGACTAGAAAGGTTTTTT
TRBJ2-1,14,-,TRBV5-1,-,CASSLGTEYVEQFF,TGCGCCAGCAGCTTGGGGACAGAATATGTTGAGCAGTTCTTC
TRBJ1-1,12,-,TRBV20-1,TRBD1,CSAHRGQTEAFF,TGCAGTGCGCACAGGGGGCAGACTGAAGCTTTCTTT
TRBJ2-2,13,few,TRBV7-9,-,CASSYSNTGELFF,TGTGCCAGCAGCTATAGCAACACCGGGGAGCTGTTTTTT
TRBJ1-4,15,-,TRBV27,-,CASSGRFATNEKLFF,TGTGCCAGCAGTGGCAGGTTTGCAACTAATGAAAAACTGTTTTTT
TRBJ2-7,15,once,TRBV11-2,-,CASSRGNPGAYEQYF,TGTGCCAGCAGCCGAGGAAACCCCGGGGCCTACGAGCAGTACTTC
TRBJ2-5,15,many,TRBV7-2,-,CASSPGRGLGETQYF,TGTGCCAGCAGCCCCGGGCGGGGCCTGGGAGAGACCCAGTACTTC
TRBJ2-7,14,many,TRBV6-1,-,CASSEARRVGEQYF,TGTGCCAGCAGTGAAGCGCGCAGGGTAGGCGAGCAGTACTTC
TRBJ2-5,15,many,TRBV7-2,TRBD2,CASSFPGGVKETQYF,TGTGCCAGCAGCTTCCCCGGGGGGGTAAAAGAGACCCAGTACTTC
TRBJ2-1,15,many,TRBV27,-,CASMPRRGNYNEQFF,TGTGCCAGCATGCCCCGACGGGGGAATTACAATGAGCAGTTCTTC
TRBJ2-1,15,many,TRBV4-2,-,CASSQESTSYNEQFF,TGTGCCAGCAGCCAAGAATCCACTAGTTACAATGAGCAGTTCTTC
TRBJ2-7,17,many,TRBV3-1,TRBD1,CASSQDPRRQGAHEQYF,TGTGCCAGCAGCCAAGATCCAAGGAGACAGGGGGCCCACGAGCAGTACTTC
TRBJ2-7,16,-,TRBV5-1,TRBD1,CASSLGTGTGLYEQYF,TGCGCCAGCAGCTTGGGTACCGGGACAGGGCTCTACGAGCAGTACTTC
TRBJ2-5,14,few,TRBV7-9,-,CASSCGVPGETQYF,TGTGCCAGCAGCTGCGGCGTCCCCGGGGAGACCCAGTACTTC
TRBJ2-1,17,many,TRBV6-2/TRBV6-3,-,CASSSLPGPRAYNEQFF,TGTGCCAGCAGCTCATTACCGGGACCCAGGGCGTACAATGAGCAGTTCTTC
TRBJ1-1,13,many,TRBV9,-,CASSVDGGTEAFF,TGTGCCAGCAGCGTAGATGGGGGCACTGAAGCTTTCTTT
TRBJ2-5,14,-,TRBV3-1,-,CASSQTRGSGPQYF,TGTGCCAGCAGCCAGACGCGCGGGTCAGGACCCCAGTACTTC
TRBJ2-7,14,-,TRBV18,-,CAGSPRRADYEQYF,TGTGCCGGCTCACCACGCCGGGCCGACTACGAGCAGTACTTC